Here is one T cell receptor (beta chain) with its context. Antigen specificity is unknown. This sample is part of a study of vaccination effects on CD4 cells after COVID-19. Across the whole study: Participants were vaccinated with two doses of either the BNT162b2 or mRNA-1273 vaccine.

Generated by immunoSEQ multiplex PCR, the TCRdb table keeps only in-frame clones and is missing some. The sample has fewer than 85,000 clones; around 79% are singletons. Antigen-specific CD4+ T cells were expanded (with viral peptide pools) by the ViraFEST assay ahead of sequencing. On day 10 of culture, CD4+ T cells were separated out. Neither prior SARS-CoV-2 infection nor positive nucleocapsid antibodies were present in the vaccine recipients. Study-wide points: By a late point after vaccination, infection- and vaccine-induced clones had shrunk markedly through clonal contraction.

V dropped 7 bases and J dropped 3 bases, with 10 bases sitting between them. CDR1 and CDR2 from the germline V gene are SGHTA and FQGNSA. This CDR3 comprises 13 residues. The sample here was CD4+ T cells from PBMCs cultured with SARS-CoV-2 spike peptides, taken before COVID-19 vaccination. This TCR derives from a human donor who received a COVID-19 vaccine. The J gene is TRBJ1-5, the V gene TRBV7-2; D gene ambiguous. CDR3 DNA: TGTGCCAGCAACAAACAGTTCAATCAGCCCCAGCATTTT. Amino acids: CASNKQFNQPQHF.